This entry features one TCR beta chain sequence. Its antigen is currently unknown. The data were obtained in a study of vaccination and CD4 T cells after COVID-19. Specified treatment: roughly 11-day PBMC culture with coronavirus spike peptide pools or control peptides (ViraFEST assay). Sequencing of cultured CD4+ T cell DNA used the Oncomine TCR Beta short-read assay. A single record per CDR3 protein comes from TCRdb applying MiXCR to the PCR reads. This sample carries more than 7,500 distinct CDR3 sequences, 45% to 65% of them seen once, and the ten largest clones take roughly 17%. Germline values: CDR1 ENHRY, CDR2 SYGVKD. The junction had 9 bases not matched to a gene; V was cut back by 2 bases and J by 3 bases. This CDR3 is built from 17 residues.

This chain uses TRBV10-3 with TRBJ2-7; 11 nucleotides align to TRBD1. This receptor was obtained from a human donor who had recovered from COVID-19. Material: CD4+ T cells from blood, cultured in vitro. The CDR3 DNA reads TGTGCCATCAGTGAGCGCCCGGGACAGGGGGGGAACTACGAGCAGTACTTC. Translating it yields CAISERPGQGGNYEQYF.